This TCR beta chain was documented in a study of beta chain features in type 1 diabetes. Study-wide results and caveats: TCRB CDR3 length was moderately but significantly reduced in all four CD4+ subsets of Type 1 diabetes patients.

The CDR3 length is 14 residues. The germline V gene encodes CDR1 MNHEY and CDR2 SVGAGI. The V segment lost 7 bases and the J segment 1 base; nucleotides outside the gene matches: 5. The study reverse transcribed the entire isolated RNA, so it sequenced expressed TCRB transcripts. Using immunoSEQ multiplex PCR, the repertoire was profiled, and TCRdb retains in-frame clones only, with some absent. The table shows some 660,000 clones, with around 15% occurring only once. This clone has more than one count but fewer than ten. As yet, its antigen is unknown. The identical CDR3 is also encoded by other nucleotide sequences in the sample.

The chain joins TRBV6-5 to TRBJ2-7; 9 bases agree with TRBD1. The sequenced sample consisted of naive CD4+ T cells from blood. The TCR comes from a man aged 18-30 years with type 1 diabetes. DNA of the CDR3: TGTGCCAGCACCCCGGGGACAGGGTCCTACGAGCAGTACTTC. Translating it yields CASTPGTGSYEQYF.